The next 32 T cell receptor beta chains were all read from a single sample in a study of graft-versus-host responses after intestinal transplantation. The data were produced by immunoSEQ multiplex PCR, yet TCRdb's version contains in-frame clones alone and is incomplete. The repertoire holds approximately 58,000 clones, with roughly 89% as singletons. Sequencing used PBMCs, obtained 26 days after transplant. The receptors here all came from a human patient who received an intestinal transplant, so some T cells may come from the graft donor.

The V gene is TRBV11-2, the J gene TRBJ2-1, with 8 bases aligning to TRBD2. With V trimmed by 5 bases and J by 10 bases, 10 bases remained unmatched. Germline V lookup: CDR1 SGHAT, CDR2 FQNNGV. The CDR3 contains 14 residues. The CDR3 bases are TGTGCCAGCAGCCCCGCCGGGGGGGGCTTCGAGCAGTTCTTC. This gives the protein CASSPAGGGFEQFF.

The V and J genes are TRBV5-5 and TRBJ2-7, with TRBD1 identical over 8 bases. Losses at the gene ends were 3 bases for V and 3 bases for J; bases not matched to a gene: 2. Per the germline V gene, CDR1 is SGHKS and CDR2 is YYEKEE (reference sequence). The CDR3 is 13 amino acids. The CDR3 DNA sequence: TGTGCCAGCAGCTCGGGACAGGACTACGAGCAGTACGTC. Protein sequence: CASSSGQDYEQYV.

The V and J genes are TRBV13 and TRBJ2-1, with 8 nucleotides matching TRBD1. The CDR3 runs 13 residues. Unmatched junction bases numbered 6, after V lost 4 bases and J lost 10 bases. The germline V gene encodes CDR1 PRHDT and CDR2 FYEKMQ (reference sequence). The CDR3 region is CASSYGQGGEQFF. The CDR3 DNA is TGTGCCAGCAGCTACGGACAGGGCGGGGAGCAGTTCTTC.

The CDR3 here is CASSRVGSYEQYF. The CDR3, as DNA: TGTGCCAGCAGCAGGGTAGGCTCCTACGAGCAGTACTTC. The chain is built from TRBV25-1 and TRBJ2-7; TRBD1 might be the D (5 bases). Trimming removed 6 bases at V and 0 bases at J, with 9 bases between. The CDR3 runs to 13 residues. CDR1 and CDR2 from the germline V gene are MGHDK and SYGVNS.

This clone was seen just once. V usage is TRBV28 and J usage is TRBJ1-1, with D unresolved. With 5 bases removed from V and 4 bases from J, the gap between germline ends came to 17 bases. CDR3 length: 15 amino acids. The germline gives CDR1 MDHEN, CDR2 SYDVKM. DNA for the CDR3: TGTGCCAGCAGTGCCCCGCTAGATGGCCGCACTGAAGCTTTCTTT. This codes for CASSAPLDGRTEAFF. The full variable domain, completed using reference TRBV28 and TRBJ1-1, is DVKVTQSSRYLVKRTGEKVFLECVQDMDHENMFWYRQDPGLGLRLIYFSYDVKMKEKGDIPEGYSVSREKKERFSLILESASTNQTSMYLCASSAPLDGRTEAFFGQGTRLTVV.

CDR3 residues: CASSPPAGKNIQYF. The CDR3 DNA follows: TGTGCCAGCTCACCACCAGCGGGGAAAAACATTCAGTACTTC. The rearrangement joins TRBV18 to TRBJ2-4, with 7 nucleotides matching TRBD2. The junction had 0 bases not matched to a gene; V was cut back by 0 bases and J by 4 bases. The CDR3 spans 14 residues. CDR1 and CDR2 (germline): KGHSH, LQKENI.

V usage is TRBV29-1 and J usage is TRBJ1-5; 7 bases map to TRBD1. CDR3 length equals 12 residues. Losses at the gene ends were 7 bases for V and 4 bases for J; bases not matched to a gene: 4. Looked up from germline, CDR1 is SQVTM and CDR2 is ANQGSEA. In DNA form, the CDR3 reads TGCAGCGCCAGACAGGGTAATCAGCCCCAGCATTTT. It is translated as CSARQGNQPQHF.

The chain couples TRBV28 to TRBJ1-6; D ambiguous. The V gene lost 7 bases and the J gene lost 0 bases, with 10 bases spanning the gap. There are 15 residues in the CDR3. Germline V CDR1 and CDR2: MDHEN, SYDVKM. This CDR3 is CASTQVGSYNSPLHF. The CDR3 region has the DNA TGTGCCAGCACCCAAGTCGGCTCCTATAATTCACCCCTCCACTTT. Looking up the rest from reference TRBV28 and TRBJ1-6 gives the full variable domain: DVKVTQSSRYLVKRTGEKVFLECVQDMDHENMFWYRQDPGLGLRLIYFSYDVKMKEKGDIPEGYSVSREKKERFSLILESASTNQTSMYLCASTQVGSYNSPLHFGNGTRLTVT.

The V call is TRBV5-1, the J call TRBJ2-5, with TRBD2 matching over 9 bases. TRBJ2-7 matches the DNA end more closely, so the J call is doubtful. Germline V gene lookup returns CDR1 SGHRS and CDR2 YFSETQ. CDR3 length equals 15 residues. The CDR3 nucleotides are TGCGCCAGCAGCTCGCGCGGGGGGGGTTTGGACGAGCAGTACTTC. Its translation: CASSSRGGGLDEQYF.

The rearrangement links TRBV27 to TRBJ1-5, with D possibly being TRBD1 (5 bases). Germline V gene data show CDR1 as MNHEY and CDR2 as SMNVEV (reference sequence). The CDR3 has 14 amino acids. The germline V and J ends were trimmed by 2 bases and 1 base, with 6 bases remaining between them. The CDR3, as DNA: TGTGCCAGCAGTTTACAGGGAAGCAATCAGCCCCAGCATTTT. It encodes CASSLQGSNQPQHF.

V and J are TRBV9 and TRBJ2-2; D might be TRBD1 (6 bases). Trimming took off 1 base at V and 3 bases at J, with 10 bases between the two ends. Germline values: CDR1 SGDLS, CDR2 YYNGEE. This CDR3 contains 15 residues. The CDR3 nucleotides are TGTGCCAGCAGCGTAACAGGGAGCGACACCGGGGAGCTGTTTTTT. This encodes CASSVTGSDTGELFF. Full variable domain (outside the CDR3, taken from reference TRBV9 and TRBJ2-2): DSGVTQTPKHLITATGQRVTLRCSPRSGDLSVYWYQQSLDQGLQFLIQYYNGEERAKGNILERFSAQQFPDLHSELNLSSLELGDSALYFCASSVTGSDTGELFFGEGSRLTVL.

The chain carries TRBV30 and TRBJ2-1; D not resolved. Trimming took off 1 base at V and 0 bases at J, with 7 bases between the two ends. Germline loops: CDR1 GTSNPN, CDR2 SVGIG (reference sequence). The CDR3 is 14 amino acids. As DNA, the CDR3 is TGTGCCTGGAGTGGCCCGAGCTCCTACAATGAGCAGTTCTTC. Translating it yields CAWSGPSSYNEQFF.

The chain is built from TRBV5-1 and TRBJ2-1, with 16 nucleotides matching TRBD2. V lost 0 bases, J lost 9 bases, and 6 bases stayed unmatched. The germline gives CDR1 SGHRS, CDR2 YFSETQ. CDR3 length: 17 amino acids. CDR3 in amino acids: CASSLDGGLAGGREQFF. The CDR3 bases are TGCGCCAGCAGCTTGGACGGGGGACTAGCGGGGGGGCGTGAGCAGTTCTTC.

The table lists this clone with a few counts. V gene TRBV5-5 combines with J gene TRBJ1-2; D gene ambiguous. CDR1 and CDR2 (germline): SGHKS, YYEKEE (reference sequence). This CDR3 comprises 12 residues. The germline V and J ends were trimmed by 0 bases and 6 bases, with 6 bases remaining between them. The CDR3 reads CASSLAVDGYTF. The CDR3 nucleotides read TGTGCCAGCAGCTTGGCGGTGGATGGCTACACCTTC.

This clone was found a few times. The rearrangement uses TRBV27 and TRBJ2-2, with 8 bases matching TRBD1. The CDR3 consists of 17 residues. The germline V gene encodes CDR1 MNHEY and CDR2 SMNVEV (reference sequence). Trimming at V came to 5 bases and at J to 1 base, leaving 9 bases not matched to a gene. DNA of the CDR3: TGTGCCAGCAGTCTCTCGGCAGGGGGCCTGAACACCGGGGAGCTGTTTTTT. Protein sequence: CASSLSAGGLNTGELFF.

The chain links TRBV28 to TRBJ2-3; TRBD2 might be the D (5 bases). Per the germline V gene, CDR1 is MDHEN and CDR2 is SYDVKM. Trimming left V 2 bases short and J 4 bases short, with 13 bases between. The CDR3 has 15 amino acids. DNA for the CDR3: TGTGCCAGCAGTTTAGATGCGGGCCTATCAGATACGCAGTATTTT. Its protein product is CASSLDAGLSDTQYF.

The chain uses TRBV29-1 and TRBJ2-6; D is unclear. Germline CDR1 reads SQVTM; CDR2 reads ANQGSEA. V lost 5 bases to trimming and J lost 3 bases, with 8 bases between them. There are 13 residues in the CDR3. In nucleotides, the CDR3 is TGCAGCGTTCTAGGATATGGGGCCAACGTCCTGACTTTC. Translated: CSVLGYGANVLTF.

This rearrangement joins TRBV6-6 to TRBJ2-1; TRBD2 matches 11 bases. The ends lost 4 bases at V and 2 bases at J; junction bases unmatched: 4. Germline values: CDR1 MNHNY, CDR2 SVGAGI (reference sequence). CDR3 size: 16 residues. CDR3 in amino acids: CASSSRTSGPYNEQFF. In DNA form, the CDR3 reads TGTGCCAGCAGTTCCCGGACTAGCGGGCCCTACAATGAGCAGTTCTTC.

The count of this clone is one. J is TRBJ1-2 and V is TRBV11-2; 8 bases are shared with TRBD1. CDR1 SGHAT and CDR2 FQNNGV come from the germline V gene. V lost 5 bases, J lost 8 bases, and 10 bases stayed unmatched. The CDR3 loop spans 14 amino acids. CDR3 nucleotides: TGTGCCAGCAGCCTATGGACAGGGATTAACGGCTACACCTTC. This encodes CASSLWTGINGYTF. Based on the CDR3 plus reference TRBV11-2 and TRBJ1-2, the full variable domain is EAGVAQSPRYKIIEKRQSVAFWCNPISGHATLYWYQQILGQGPKLLIQFQNNGVVDDSQLPKDRFSAERLKGVDSTLKIQPAKLEDSAVYLCASSLWTGINGYTFGSGTRLTVV.

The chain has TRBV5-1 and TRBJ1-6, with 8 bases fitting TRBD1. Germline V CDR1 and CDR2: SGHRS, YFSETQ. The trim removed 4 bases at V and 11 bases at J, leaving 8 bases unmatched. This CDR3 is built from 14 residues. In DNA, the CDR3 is TGCGCCAGCAGCCGGGACAGGCAGTTGACACCCCTCCACTTT. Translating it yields CASSRDRQLTPLHF.

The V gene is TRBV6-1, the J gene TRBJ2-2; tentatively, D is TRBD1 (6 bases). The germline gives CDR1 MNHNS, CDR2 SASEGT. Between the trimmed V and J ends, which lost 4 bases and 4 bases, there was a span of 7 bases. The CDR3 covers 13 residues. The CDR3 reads CASSADSTGELFF. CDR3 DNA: TGTGCCAGCAGTGCGGACAGCACCGGGGAGCTGTTTTTT.

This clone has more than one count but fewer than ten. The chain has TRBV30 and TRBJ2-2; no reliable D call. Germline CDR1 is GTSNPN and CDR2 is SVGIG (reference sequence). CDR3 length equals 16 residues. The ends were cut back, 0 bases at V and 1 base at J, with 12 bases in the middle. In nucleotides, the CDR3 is TGTGCCTGGAGTGTACTGGAGTTGGTGAACACCGGGGAGCTGTTTTTT. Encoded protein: CAWSVLELVNTGELFF.

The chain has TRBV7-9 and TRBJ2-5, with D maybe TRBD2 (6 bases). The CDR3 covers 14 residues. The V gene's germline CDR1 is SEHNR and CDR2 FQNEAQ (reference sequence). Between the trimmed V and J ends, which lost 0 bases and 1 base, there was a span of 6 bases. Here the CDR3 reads CASSLASGQETQYF. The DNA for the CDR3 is TGTGCCAGCAGCTTAGCTAGCGGCCAAGAGACCCAGTACTTC.

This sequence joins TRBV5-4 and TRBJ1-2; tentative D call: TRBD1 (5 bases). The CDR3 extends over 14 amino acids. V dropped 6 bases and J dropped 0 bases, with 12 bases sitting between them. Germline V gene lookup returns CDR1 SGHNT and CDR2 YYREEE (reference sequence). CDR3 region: CASTPGGANYGYTF. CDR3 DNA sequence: TGTGCCAGCACCCCTGGGGGGGCTAACTATGGCTACACCTTC.

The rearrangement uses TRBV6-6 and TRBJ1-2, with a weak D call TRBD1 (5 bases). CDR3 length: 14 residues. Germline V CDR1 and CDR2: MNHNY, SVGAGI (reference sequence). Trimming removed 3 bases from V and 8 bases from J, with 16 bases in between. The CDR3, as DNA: TGTGCCAGCAGTTATGGAGACAGATTCGAAGGCTACACCTTC. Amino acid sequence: CASSYGDRFEGYTF.

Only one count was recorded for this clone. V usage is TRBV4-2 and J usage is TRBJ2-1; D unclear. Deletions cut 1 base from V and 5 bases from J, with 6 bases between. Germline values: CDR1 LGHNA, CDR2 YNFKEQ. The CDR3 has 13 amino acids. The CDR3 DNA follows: TGTGCCAGCAGCCAAGGAGGAGACAATGAGCAGTTCTTC. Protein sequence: CASSQGGDNEQFF.

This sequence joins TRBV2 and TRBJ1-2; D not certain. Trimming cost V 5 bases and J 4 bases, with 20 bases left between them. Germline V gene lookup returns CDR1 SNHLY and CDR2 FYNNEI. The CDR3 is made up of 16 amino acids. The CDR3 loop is CASSSTISPGIYGYTF. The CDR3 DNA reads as TGTGCCAGCAGTTCGACCATAAGCCCCGGGATCTATGGCTACACCTTC.

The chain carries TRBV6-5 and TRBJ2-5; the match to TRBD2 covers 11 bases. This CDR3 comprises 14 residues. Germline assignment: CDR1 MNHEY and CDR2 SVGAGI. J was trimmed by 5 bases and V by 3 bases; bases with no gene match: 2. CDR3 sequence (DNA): TGTGCCAGCAGTTATCTAGCGGGGGGTGAGACCCAGTACTTC. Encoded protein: CASSYLAGGETQYF.

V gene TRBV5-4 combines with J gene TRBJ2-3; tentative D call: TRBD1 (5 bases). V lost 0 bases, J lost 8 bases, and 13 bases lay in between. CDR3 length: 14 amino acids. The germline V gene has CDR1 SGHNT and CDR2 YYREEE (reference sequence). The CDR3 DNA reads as TGTGCCAGCAGCTTGGACCTAGGGGAAAGTACGCAGTATTTT. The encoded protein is CASSLDLGESTQYF.

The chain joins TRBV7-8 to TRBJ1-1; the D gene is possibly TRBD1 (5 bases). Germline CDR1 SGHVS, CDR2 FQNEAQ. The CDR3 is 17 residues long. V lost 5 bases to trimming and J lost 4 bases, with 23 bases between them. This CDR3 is CASSAGLEGRGGTEAFF. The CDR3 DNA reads TGTGCCAGCAGCGCTGGGTTAGAGGGCCGGGGGGGCACTGAAGCTTTCTTT.

CDR3 coding DNA: TGTGCCAGCAGCTTACCCACAGGGGTGAACACTGAAGCTTTCTTT. Its translation is CASSLPTGVNTEAFF. The chain recombines TRBV13 with TRBJ1-1; 7 bases are shared with TRBD1. CDR3 length: 15 residues. V shed 2 bases and J 0 bases; nucleotides not matched to a gene: 3. CDR1 is PRHDT, CDR2 FYEKMQ, per germline (reference sequence).

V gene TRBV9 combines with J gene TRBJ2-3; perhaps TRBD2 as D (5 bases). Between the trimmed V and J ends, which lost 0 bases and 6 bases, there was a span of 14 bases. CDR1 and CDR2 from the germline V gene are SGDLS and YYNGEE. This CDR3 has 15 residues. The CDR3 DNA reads TGTGCCAGCAGCGTAGCTGGATTGGGAGCCGATACGCAGTATTTT. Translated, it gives CASSVAGLGADTQYF.